Sequencing of this TCR beta chain was carried out in a study of blood T cell dynamics during melanoma immunotherapy. Germline CDR1 SGHVS, CDR2 FQNEAQ. CDR3 size: 17 residues. Trimming cost V 3 bases and J 4 bases; bases outside gene matches: 9. Time point: week 3, after first cycle of checkpoint inhibitor. Sampling occurred pretreatment (T0) and at week 3 (W3), after cycle one of checkpoint blockade. Prior systemic cancer therapy, immunosuppressant use and other active malignancies excluded patients. All DNA from each sorted CD8+ subset was loaded. Assay: immunoSEQ multiplex PCR; the TCRdb copy retains only in-frame clones and omits some. This table holds about 16,000 clones, roughly 93% found once.

The source of this sequence is a human donor with melanoma. The chain links TRBV7-8 to TRBJ1-3, with 10 nucleotides matching TRBD1. The sample in question was effector memory CD8+ T cells from blood, obtained from a patient treated with checkpoint blockade. The CDR3 DNA is TGTGCCAGCAGCTTTAAGGCGGGACAGGGGCCGGGAAACACCATATATTTT. It specifies CASSFKAGQGPGNTIYF.